A selection of T cell receptor beta chains follows, all from one sample in a study of technical replicates of blood from a handful of donors. TCRdb's table, derived via immunoSEQ multiplex PCR, lists solely in-frame clones and lacks some. The sample records about 12,000 clones, approximately 93% being singletons. Sequencing was carried out using PBMCs. These receptors all stem from a human donor in good health. The CDR3 runs from the conserved cysteine through the conserved F or W. D genes are given only for firm matches. A clone size is listed for some rows: how often the clone was seen (once, few, many), or a class if it is expanded.

d_call: TRBD1
j_call: TRBJ1-2
clone_size: once
v_call: TRBV10-2
cdr3_nt: TGCGCCACTAGGGGCCCAGGGGGCAGGGATGGCTACACCTTC
cdr3_aa: CATRGPGGRDGYTF

d_call: NA
j_call: TRBJ2-3
clone_size: NA
v_call: TRBV5-1
cdr3_nt: TGCGCCAGCAGCTTGACAGGGAGCCCAGATACGCAGTATTTT
cdr3_aa: CASSLTGSPDTQYF

d_call: NA
j_call: TRBJ1-1
clone_size: NA
v_call: TRBV12-1
cdr3_nt: TGTGCCAGCAGCCCTTATCGGGATATCAGGGGAGGGACTGAAGCTTTCTTT
cdr3_aa: CASSPYRDIRGGTEAFF

d_call: NA
j_call: TRBJ1-2
clone_size: NA
v_call: TRBV28
cdr3_nt: TGTGCCAGCAGTAAAGGAGGGGCAGTCTATGGCTACACCTTC
cdr3_aa: CASSKGGAVYGYTF

d_call: NA
j_call: TRBJ1-1
clone_size: NA
v_call: TRBV5-6
cdr3_nt: TGTGCCAGCAGCTTGTGGGGGAGGTTTAACACTGAAGCTTTCTTT
cdr3_aa: CASSLWGRFNTEAFF

d_call: NA
j_call: TRBJ2-7
clone_size: NA
v_call: TRBV5-1
cdr3_nt: TGCGCCAGCTCATTAACAGGACTAACCTCCTACGAGCAGTACTTC
cdr3_aa: CASSLTGLTSYEQYF

d_call: NA
j_call: TRBJ2-5
clone_size: NA
v_call: TRBV19
cdr3_nt: TGTGCCAGTAGTAGGGGGCATAGTTGGGAGACCCAGTACTTC
cdr3_aa: CASSRGHSWETQYF

d_call: NA
j_call: TRBJ1-2
clone_size: NA
v_call: TRBV6-6
cdr3_nt: TGTGCCAGCAGTTCGTCGGGGTACCAAAACTATGGCTACACCTTC
cdr3_aa: CASSSSGYQNYGYTF

d_call: NA
j_call: TRBJ1-1
clone_size: NA
v_call: TRBV11-3
cdr3_nt: TGTGCCAGCAGACTCGACTCTCACACTGAAGCTTTCTTT
cdr3_aa: CASRLDSHTEAFF

d_call: TRBD2
j_call: TRBJ2-7
clone_size: NA
v_call: TRBV19
cdr3_nt: TGTGCCAGTAGTCCTTCTGCGGGAGGATCCTACGAGCAGTACTTC
cdr3_aa: CASSPSAGGSYEQYF

d_call: NA
j_call: TRBJ2-7
clone_size: NA
v_call: TRBV15
cdr3_nt: TGTGCCACCAGCAGAGATCCCAAAGCGGGCCAATTCTACGAGCAGTACTTC
cdr3_aa: CATSRDPKAGQFYEQYF

d_call: TRBD1
j_call: TRBJ2-7
clone_size: NA
v_call: TRBV18
cdr3_nt: TGTGCCAGCTCCCAGGACAGGGGAGTCTCCTACGAGCAGTACTTC
cdr3_aa: CASSQDRGVSYEQYF

d_call: TRBD1
j_call: TRBJ2-7
clone_size: NA
v_call: TRBV6-6
cdr3_nt: TGTGCCAGCAGTTGGGACAGTTCTACCTACGAGCAGTACTTC
cdr3_aa: CASSWDSSTYEQYF

d_call: TRBD1
j_call: TRBJ2-7
clone_size: NA
v_call: TRBV10-3
cdr3_nt: TGTGCCATCAGTACCGACAGGGACGAGCAGTACTTC
cdr3_aa: CAISTDRDEQYF

d_call: NA
j_call: TRBJ2-6
clone_size: NA
v_call: TRBV19
cdr3_nt: TGTGCCAGTAGTATTTCGGTCTCTGGGGCCAACGTCCTGACTTTC
cdr3_aa: CASSISVSGANVLTF

d_call: TRBD1
j_call: TRBJ2-1
clone_size: NA
v_call: TRBV27
cdr3_nt: TGTGCCAGCAGTTTCTCCGGGACAGACGGTTTTGGGCGCGAGTTCTTC
cdr3_aa: CASSFSGTDGFGREFF

d_call: TRBD2
j_call: TRBJ2-1
clone_size: NA
v_call: TRBV7-3
cdr3_nt: TGTGCCAGCAGCTCCTCCGGGACTAGCGGAGGGAATGAGCAGTTCTTC
cdr3_aa: CASSSSGTSGGNEQFF

d_call: TRBD1
j_call: TRBJ2-7
clone_size: NA
v_call: TRBV27
cdr3_nt: TGTGCCAGCAGTTTATCGAAAAGGGGGCCGCAGTACTTC
cdr3_aa: CASSLSKRGPQYF

d_call: TRBD2
j_call: TRBJ2-5
clone_size: NA
v_call: TRBV28
cdr3_nt: TGTGCCAGCAGTTTAGTCGGGGGGGAGACCCAGTACTTC
cdr3_aa: CASSLVGGETQYF

d_call: NA
j_call: TRBJ2-1
clone_size: NA
v_call: TRBV14
cdr3_nt: TGTGCCAGCAGCCGGGCCCACGGCAATGAGCAGTTCTTC
cdr3_aa: CASSRAHGNEQFF

d_call: TRBD2
j_call: TRBJ2-3
clone_size: NA
v_call: TRBV9
cdr3_nt: TGTGCCAGCAGCGAGCCCTTCAGACTAGCGGGAACAGATACGCAGTATTTT
cdr3_aa: CASSEPFRLAGTDTQYF

d_call: NA
j_call: TRBJ1-1
clone_size: NA
v_call: TRBV19
cdr3_nt: TGTGCCAGTAGTATGGTGACTAAAGCTTTCTTT
cdr3_aa: CASSMVTKAFF

d_call: NA
j_call: TRBJ1-1
clone_size: NA
v_call: TRBV6-1
cdr3_nt: TGTGCCAGCAGCGTCACTCTCTCGGTTGAAGCTTTCTTT
cdr3_aa: CASSVTLSVEAFF

d_call: TRBD1
j_call: TRBJ1-5
clone_size: NA
v_call: TRBV6-1
cdr3_nt: TGTGCCACCGAACAGGGGGGCAGCAATCAGCCCCAGCATTTT
cdr3_aa: CATEQGGSNQPQHF

d_call: TRBD2
j_call: TRBJ2-1
clone_size: NA
v_call: TRBV30
cdr3_nt: TGTGCCTGGGAGACTAGCGGGACGGGAGGAAATGAGCAGTTCTTC
cdr3_aa: CAWETSGTGGNEQFF

d_call: NA
j_call: TRBJ1-1
clone_size: NA
v_call: TRBV7-7
cdr3_nt: TGTGCCAGCAGCTTAGCAAACCCACTAAGGACTGAAGCTTTCTTT
cdr3_aa: CASSLANPLRTEAFF

d_call: NA
j_call: TRBJ2-7
clone_size: NA
v_call: TRBV6-5
cdr3_nt: TGTGCCAGCAGTTACTCGAGTGGGACATACCCCTACGAGCAGTACTTC
cdr3_aa: CASSYSSGTYPYEQYF

d_call: NA
j_call: TRBJ1-1
clone_size: NA
v_call: TRBV6-5
cdr3_nt: TGTGCCAGCAGTGGACTAGATGGCACTGAAGCTTTCTTT
cdr3_aa: CASSGLDGTEAFF

d_call: NA
j_call: TRBJ1-3
clone_size: NA
v_call: TRBV6-1
cdr3_nt: TGTGCCAGCAATGATAGGGGGACCTCTGGAAACACCATATATTTT
cdr3_aa: CASNDRGTSGNTIYF

d_call: NA
j_call: TRBJ1-1
clone_size: NA
v_call: TRBV18
cdr3_nt: TGTGCCAGCTCACCACCGTCGGGGATGAACACTGAAGCTTTCTTT
cdr3_aa: CASSPPSGMNTEAFF

d_call: NA
j_call: TRBJ2-7
clone_size: once
v_call: TRBV21-1
cdr3_nt: TGTGCCAGCAGCAAAAGCCGCGGGACAGGGGACAACGAGCAGTACTTC
cdr3_aa: CASSKSRGTGDNEQYF

d_call: TRBD1
j_call: TRBJ1-1
clone_size: NA
v_call: TRBV18
cdr3_nt: TGTGCCAGCTCACCTGACAGGGGGCGGTCTGAAGCTTTCTTT
cdr3_aa: CASSPDRGRSEAFF

d_call: NA
j_call: TRBJ2-2
clone_size: NA
v_call: TRBV28
cdr3_nt: TGTGCCAGCAGCCCCCCCGCGGGTTCCGGGGAGCTGTTTTTT
cdr3_aa: CASSPPAGSGELFF

d_call: TRBD2
j_call: TRBJ2-7
clone_size: NA
v_call: TRBV10-1
cdr3_nt: TGCGCCAGCAGTGAGTCGGGACTAGCGGGAATTCTCTACGAGCAGTACTTC
cdr3_aa: CASSESGLAGILYEQYF

d_call: NA
j_call: TRBJ1-4
clone_size: NA
v_call: TRBV2
cdr3_nt: TGTGCCAGCAGTGACAGGGCGTCAACTAATGAAAAACTGTTTTTT
cdr3_aa: CASSDRASTNEKLFF

d_call: TRBD2
j_call: TRBJ2-2
clone_size: NA
v_call: TRBV7-9
cdr3_nt: TGTGCCAGCAGCTCTGGGGGGGGACTATTAACCGGGGAGCTGTTTTTT
cdr3_aa: CASSSGGGLLTGELFF

d_call: TRBD2
j_call: TRBJ2-2
clone_size: NA
v_call: TRBV25-1
cdr3_nt: TGTGCCAGCAGTTCTGGACTAGCTACTACCGGGGAGCTGTTTTTT
cdr3_aa: CASSSGLATTGELFF

d_call: NA
j_call: TRBJ1-1
clone_size: NA
v_call: TRBV27
cdr3_nt: TGTGCCAGCAGTTTGGACGGCCCACAGGGTGCTGAAGCTTTCTTT
cdr3_aa: CASSLDGPQGAEAFF

d_call: NA
j_call: TRBJ2-1
clone_size: once
v_call: TRBV6-1
cdr3_nt: TGTGCCAGCAGTGAAATTCAGGGAAGCACCAATGAGCAGTTCTTC
cdr3_aa: CASSEIQGSTNEQFF

d_call: NA
j_call: TRBJ2-7
clone_size: NA
v_call: TRBV9
cdr3_nt: TGTGCCAGCAGCGCATACTCGAGTACAGGGTCCGAGCAGTACTTC
cdr3_aa: CASSAYSSTGSEQYF

d_call: NA
j_call: TRBJ2-7
clone_size: once
v_call: TRBV6-6
cdr3_nt: TGTGCCAGCGGCCTCCGGGACAACTACGAGCAGTACTTC
cdr3_aa: CASGLRDNYEQYF

d_call: NA
j_call: TRBJ2-1
clone_size: NA
v_call: TRBV9
cdr3_nt: TGTGCCAGCAGCGCCCAATTCTTAGCGGTCGAGCAGTTCTTC
cdr3_aa: CASSAQFLAVEQFF

d_call: NA
j_call: TRBJ2-2
clone_size: NA
v_call: TRBV7-2
cdr3_nt: TGTGCCAGCAGCTTTGAGCGCGGATCTTCCACCGGGGAGCTGTTTTTT
cdr3_aa: CASSFERGSSTGELFF

d_call: TRBD2
j_call: TRBJ2-3
clone_size: NA
v_call: TRBV5-1
cdr3_nt: TGCGCCAGCAGCTTCGCAGCTAGACTAGCGGGAGATGGGACAGATACGCAGTATTTT
cdr3_aa: CASSFAARLAGDGTDTQYF

d_call: TRBD1
j_call: TRBJ2-7
clone_size: NA
v_call: TRBV5-1
cdr3_nt: TGCGCCAGCAGCTTGGAACGACAGGGTTACGAGCAGTACTTC
cdr3_aa: CASSLERQGYEQYF

d_call: TRBD1
j_call: TRBJ2-7
clone_size: once
v_call: TRBV11-1
cdr3_nt: TGTGCCAGCAGCTCACGGACAGGGCCCTACGAGCAGTACTTC
cdr3_aa: CASSSRTGPYEQYF

d_call: TRBD1
j_call: TRBJ1-5
clone_size: NA
v_call: TRBV7-2
cdr3_nt: TGTGCCAGCAGCTTATCTTCAGGGGGCGGTCAGCCCCAGCATTTT
cdr3_aa: CASSLSSGGGQPQHF

d_call: TRBD1
j_call: TRBJ2-1
clone_size: NA
v_call: TRBV28
cdr3_nt: TGTGCCAGCAGCCCAGGGGGTCAGGGGACCTACAATGAGCAGTTCTTC
cdr3_aa: CASSPGGQGTYNEQFF

d_call: NA
j_call: TRBJ1-2
clone_size: NA
v_call: TRBV25-1
cdr3_nt: TGTGCCAGCAGTGACCATGGTGGGAGGGGGGTCGATGGCTACACCTTC
cdr3_aa: CASSDHGGRGVDGYTF